Below, 4 T cell receptor beta chains from the same sample are listed, as sequenced in a study of Ad26.COV2.S vaccination and SARS-CoV-2 variants. Treatment in this sample: 15 to 20 received Ad26.COV2.S at low or high dose, single or two shots; about 5 received placebo; per-sample allocation not given. Specimen acquisition occurred on day 63 following the initial vaccine or placebo injection. The table came from immunoSEQ multiplex PCR; TCRdb's copy has only in-frame clones and leaves some out. The sample carries roughly 300,000 clones, 75% to 90% recorded once. Here the sequenced sample was peripheral blood, taken in a trial of Ad26.COV2.S vaccine versus placebo. These receptors all stem from a person aged 18 to 65 who received the Ad26.COV2.S COVID-19 vaccine or a placebo.

The V and J genes are TRBV7-2 and TRBJ2-1; 8 bases align to TRBD2. This CDR3 has 15 amino acids. V gave up 3 bases and J gave up 1 base; unmatched junction bases: 2. Per germline, CDR1 SGHTA and CDR2 FQGNSA. The CDR3 DNA reads as TGTGCCAGCAGCTTCCCTAGCGGGTCCTACAATGAGCAGTTCTTC. Protein: CASSFPSGSYNEQFF.

The chain is built from TRBV7-2 and TRBJ1-1; perhaps TRBD1 as D (5 bases). Germline-derived CDR1 and CDR2 are SGHTA and FQGNSA. V was clipped by 2 bases and J by 0 bases, with 13 bases between them. The CDR3 is 16 residues long. CDR3 nucleotides: TGTGCCAGCAGCTTAATTGGGGGGGGAATGAACACTGAAGCTTTCTTT. Amino acids: CASSLIGGGMNTEAFF. The full variable domain, its missing parts supplied by reference TRBV7-2 and TRBJ1-1, is GAGVSQSPSNKVTEKGKDVELRCDPISGHTALYWYRQSLGQGLEFLIYFQGNSAPDKSGLPSDRFSAERTGGSVSTLTIQRTQQEDSAVYLCASSLIGGGMNTEAFFGQGTRLTVV.

The chain combines TRBV28 with TRBJ2-6; D unclear. Germline assignment: CDR1 MDHEN and CDR2 SYDVKM. The V end lost 6 bases, the J end lost 0 bases, and 3 bases lay between the germline ends. The CDR3 has 13 residues. The CDR3 DNA sequence: TGTGCCAGCAGCCGCTCTGGGGCCAACGTCCTGACTTTC. It encodes CASSRSGANVLTF. The whole variable domain, filled in from reference TRBV28 and TRBJ2-6, reads DVKVTQSSRYLVKRTGEKVFLECVQDMDHENMFWYRQDPGLGLRLIYFSYDVKMKEKGDIPEGYSVSREKKERFSLILESASTNQTSMYLCASSRSGANVLTFGAGSRLTVL.

The chain employs TRBV6-6 and TRBJ1-2; 8 positions match TRBD1. The germline CDR1 and CDR2 sequences are MNHNY and SVGAGI (reference sequence). This CDR3 is 14 amino acids long. V lost 5 bases and J lost 8; bases outside the gene matches: 10. The CDR3 DNA reads TGTGCCAGCAGTCACAAGACAGGGGTTAGGGGCTACACCTTC. It yields the protein CASSHKTGVRGYTF.